The source of this TCR beta chain is a study of blood T cell repertoires in COVID-19. Method: immunoSEQ multiplex PCR; TCRdb's copy keeps in-frame clones and lacks some. The sample holds under 200,000 clones, approximately 80% seen once. The CDR3 is 14 residues long. Germline CDR1 reads LGHDT; CDR2 reads YNNKEL (reference sequence). V was cut by 1 base and J by 8 bases, with 14 bases left in between. V usage is TRBV3-1 (or the pseudogene TRBV3-2) and J usage is TRBJ1-2; tentatively, D is TRBD1 (5 bases). The sequencing input was PBMCs or T cells enriched from blood (not recorded which). The clonotype was recovered from a woman aged 60-75 years who had recovered from COVID-19. The CDR3 DNA reads TGTGCCAGCAGCCAAGGAGACAGCTATGGCGGCTACACCTTC. This codes for CASSQGDSYGGYTF.